Below, 10 T cell receptor beta chains from the same sample are listed, as sequenced in a study of cytomegalovirus exposure and HLA in healthy donors. Profiling relied on immunoSEQ multiplex PCR, and the TCRdb table lists in-frame clones only, not all of them. The data show 200,000 to 250,000 clones, with around 88% seen just once and approximately 2.9% held by the top ten. Sequencing was performed on PBMCs. These receptors originate from a woman between 18 and 29 years old in good health and CMV-seronegative.

This clone was counted once. The chain is built from TRBV6-6 and TRBJ2-1; D possibly corresponds to TRBD1 (6 bases). CDR3 length: 13 residues. Germline CDR1 and CDR2: MNHNY and SVGAGI (reference sequence). The ends were cut back, 5 bases at V and 6 bases at J, with 11 bases in the middle. This chain's CDR3 is CASSPGTFNEQFF. The CDR3 DNA sequence: TGTGCCAGCAGTCCCGGGACATTCAATGAGCAGTTCTTC.

The CDR3 DNA is TGTGCCAGCGCGGGGCACTCCTACGAGCAGTACTTC. It codes for CASAGHSYEQYF. The V call is TRBV6-5, the J call TRBJ2-7; weak D call: TRBD2 (6 bases). V was cut by 8 bases and J by 0 bases, with 8 bases left in between. The germline CDR1 and CDR2 sequences are MNHEY and SVGAGI. CDR3 length: 12 residues.

The chain combines TRBV6-1 with TRBJ1-4, with TRBD1 as a possible D gene (5 bases). The CDR3 contains 13 residues. Between the trimmed V and J ends, which lost 2 bases and 14 bases, there was a span of 15 bases. Germline V gene data show CDR1 as MNHNS and CDR2 as SASEGT. The CDR3 region has the DNA TGTGCCAGCAGTGAACGGGGGGGGATTAGTCTGTTTTTT. It is translated as CASSERGGISLFF.

The chain carries TRBV30 and TRBJ2-5; possible D gene TRBD2, 6 bases. V shed 0 bases and J shed 4 bases, with 15 bases lying between them. CDR1 and CDR2 (germline): GTSNPN, SVGIG (reference sequence). The CDR3 consists of 15 residues. The CDR3 sequence: CAWSVSGTRGETQYF. The CDR3 coding sequence is TGTGCCTGGAGTGTTAGCGGAACCCGAGGAGAGACCCAGTACTTC.

The chain combines TRBV2 with TRBJ2-1, with TRBD2 matching over 12 bases. CDR1 and CDR2 from the germline V gene are SNHLY and FYNNEI. The CDR3 consists of 17 residues. Losses at the gene ends were 0 bases for V and 10 bases for J; bases not matched to a gene: 10. CDR3 sequence (DNA): TGTGCCAGCAGTGAAGCCGGTGGGGGACTAGCGGGCTTCGAGCAGTTCTTC. This translates into CASSEAGGGLAGFEQFF. Full variable domain (rest looked up from reference TRBV2 and TRBJ2-1): EPEVTQTPSHQVTQMGQEVILRCVPISNHLYFYWYRQILGQKVEFLVSFYNNEISEKSEIFDDQFSVERPDGSNFTLKIRSTKLEDSAMYFCASSEAGGGLAGFEQFFGPGTRLTVL.

DNA of the CDR3: TGTGCCAGCAGCCCCGGGAGGGAGGGGACCCAGTACTTC. It codes for CASSPGREGTQYF. The chain is built from TRBV27 and TRBJ2-5; 8 bases are shared with TRBD2. V gave up 6 bases and J gave up 7 bases; unmatched junction bases: 7. CDR3 length equals 13 residues. The germline V gene has CDR1 MNHEY and CDR2 SMNVEV (reference sequence).

This clone has just one count. The CDR3 spells CASSVASGQGAGNTIYF. As DNA, the CDR3 is TGTGCCAGCAGCGTAGCTTCGGGACAGGGAGCTGGAAACACCATATATTTT. The J gene is TRBJ1-3, the V gene TRBV9; 9 nucleotides line up with TRBD1. V trimming: 0 bases; J trimming: 2 bases; junction bases outside the gene matches: 6. CDR1 is SGDLS and CDR2 is YYNGEE in the germline V gene. The CDR3 totals 17 residues.

The chain couples TRBV6-5 to TRBJ2-5, with a weak D call TRBD2 (5 bases). Trimming removed 0 bases from V and 5 bases from J, with 13 bases in between. The CDR3 length is 15 residues. Germline V gene sequence: CDR1 MNHEY, CDR2 SVGAGI. This CDR3 reads CASSYSRPSRETQYF. DNA for the CDR3: TGTGCCAGCAGTTACTCGAGGCCTAGCCGGGAGACCCAGTACTTC.

The chain employs TRBV28 and TRBJ1-1; D is possibly TRBD1 (6 bases). The CDR3 sequence is 16 residues long. Germline V gene data show CDR1 as MDHEN and CDR2 as SYDVKM. The V end lost 7 bases, the J end lost 5 bases, and 23 bases lay between the germline ends. The CDR3 sequence: CASNPPRGAVGTEAFF. The CDR3, as DNA: TGTGCCAGCAACCCCCCGCGGGGGGCGGTTGGGACTGAAGCTTTCTTT.

The J gene is TRBJ2-1, the V gene TRBV7-8, with D possibly TRBD2 on 6 matching bases. The germline V gene encodes CDR1 SGHVS and CDR2 FQNEAQ. With 5 bases removed from V and 6 bases from J, the gap between germline ends came to 20 bases. The CDR3 runs to 16 residues. CDR3: CASSIRSPGVSNEQFF. The CDR3 coding sequence is TGTGCCAGCAGCATCAGATCCCCGGGAGTGAGCAATGAGCAGTTCTTC.